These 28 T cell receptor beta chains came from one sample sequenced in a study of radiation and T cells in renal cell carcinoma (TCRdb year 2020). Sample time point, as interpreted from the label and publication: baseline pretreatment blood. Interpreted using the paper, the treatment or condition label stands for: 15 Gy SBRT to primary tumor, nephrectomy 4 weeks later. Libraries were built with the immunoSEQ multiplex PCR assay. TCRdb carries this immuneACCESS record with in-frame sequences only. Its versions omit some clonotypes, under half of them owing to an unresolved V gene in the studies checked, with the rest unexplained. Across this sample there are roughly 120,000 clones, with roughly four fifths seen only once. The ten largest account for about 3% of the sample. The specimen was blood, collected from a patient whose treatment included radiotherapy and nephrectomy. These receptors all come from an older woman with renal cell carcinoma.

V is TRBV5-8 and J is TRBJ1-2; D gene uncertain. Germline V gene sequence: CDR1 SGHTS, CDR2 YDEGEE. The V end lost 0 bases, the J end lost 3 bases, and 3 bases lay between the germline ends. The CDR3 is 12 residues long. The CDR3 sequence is CASSLVYYGYTF. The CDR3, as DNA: TGTGCCAGCAGCTTGGTATACTATGGCTACACCTTC.

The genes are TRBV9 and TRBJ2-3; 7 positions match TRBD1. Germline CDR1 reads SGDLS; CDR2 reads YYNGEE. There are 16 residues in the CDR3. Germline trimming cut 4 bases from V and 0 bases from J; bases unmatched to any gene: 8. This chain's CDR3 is CASSPRGGQSTDTQYF. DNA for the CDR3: TGTGCCAGCAGCCCTCGAGGGGGCCAGAGCACAGATACGCAGTATTTT. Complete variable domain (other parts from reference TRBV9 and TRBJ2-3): DSGVTQTPKHLITATGQRVTLRCSPRSGDLSVYWYQQSLDQGLQFLIQYYNGEERAKGNILERFSAQQFPDLHSELNLSSLELGDSALYFCASSPRGGQSTDTQYFGPGTRLTVL.

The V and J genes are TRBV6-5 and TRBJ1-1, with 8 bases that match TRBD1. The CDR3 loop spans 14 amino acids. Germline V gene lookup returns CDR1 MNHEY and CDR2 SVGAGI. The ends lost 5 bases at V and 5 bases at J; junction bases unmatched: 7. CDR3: CASSQQGAATEAFF. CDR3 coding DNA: TGTGCCAGCAGTCAGCAGGGGGCAGCAACTGAAGCTTTCTTT.

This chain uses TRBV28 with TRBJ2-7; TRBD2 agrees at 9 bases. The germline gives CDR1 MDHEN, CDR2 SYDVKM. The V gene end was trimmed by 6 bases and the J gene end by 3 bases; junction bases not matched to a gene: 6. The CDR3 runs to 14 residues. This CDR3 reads CASRPAGGSYEQYF. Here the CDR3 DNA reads TGTGCCAGCAGGCCGGCGGGGGGGAGCTACGAGCAGTACTTC.

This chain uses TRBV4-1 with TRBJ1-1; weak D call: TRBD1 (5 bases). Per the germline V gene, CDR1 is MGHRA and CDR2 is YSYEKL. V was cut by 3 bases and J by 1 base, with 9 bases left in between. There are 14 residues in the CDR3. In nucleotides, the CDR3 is TGCGCCAGCAGCCACCCGGGGGGGAACACTGAAGCTTTCTTT. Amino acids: CASSHPGGNTEAFF.

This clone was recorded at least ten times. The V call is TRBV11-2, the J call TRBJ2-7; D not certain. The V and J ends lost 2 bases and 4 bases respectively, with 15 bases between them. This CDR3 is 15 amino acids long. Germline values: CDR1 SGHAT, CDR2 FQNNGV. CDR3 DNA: TGTGCCAGCAGCTTATCATCGGCAGGACCTTACGAGCAGTACTTC. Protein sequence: CASSLSSAGPYEQYF. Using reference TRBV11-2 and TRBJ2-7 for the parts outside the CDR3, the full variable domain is EAGVAQSPRYKIIEKRQSVAFWCNPISGHATLYWYQQILGQGPKLLIQFQNNGVVDDSQLPKDRFSAERLKGVDSTLKIQPAKLEDSAVYLCASSLSSAGPYEQYFGPGTRLTVT.

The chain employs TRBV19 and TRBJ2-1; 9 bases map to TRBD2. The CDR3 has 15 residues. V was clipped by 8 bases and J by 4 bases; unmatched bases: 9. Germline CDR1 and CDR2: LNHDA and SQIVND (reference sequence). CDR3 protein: CASRSGGRGYNEQFF. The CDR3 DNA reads TGTGCCAGTCGATCCGGCGGGAGGGGGTACAATGAGCAGTTCTTC.

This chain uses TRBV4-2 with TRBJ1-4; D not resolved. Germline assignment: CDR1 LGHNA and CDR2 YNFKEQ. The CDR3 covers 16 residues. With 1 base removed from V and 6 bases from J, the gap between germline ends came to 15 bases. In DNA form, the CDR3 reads TGTGCCAGCAGCCAAGGCGGCGCGGCGAGGCATGAAAAACTGTTTTTT. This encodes CASSQGGAARHEKLFF.

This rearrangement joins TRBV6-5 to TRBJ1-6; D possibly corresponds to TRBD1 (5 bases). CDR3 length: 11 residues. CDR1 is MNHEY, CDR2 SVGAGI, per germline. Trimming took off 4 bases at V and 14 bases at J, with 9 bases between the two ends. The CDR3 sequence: CASSFQGALHF. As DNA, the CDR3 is TGTGCCAGCAGTTTCCAAGGGGCCCTCCACTTT.

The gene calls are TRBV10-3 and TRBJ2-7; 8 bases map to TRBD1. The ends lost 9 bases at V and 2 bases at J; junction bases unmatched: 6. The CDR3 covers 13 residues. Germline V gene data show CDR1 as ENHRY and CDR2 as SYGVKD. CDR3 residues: CAILPTGAYEQYF. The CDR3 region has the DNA TGTGCCATTTTACCGACAGGGGCCTACGAGCAGTACTTC.

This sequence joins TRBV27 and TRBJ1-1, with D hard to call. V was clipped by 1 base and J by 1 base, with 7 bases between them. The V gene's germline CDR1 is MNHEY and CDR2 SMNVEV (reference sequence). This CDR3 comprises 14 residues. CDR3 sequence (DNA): TGTGCCAGCAGTTTATTATTTAAGAACACTGAAGCTTTCTTT. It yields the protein CASSLLFKNTEAFF.

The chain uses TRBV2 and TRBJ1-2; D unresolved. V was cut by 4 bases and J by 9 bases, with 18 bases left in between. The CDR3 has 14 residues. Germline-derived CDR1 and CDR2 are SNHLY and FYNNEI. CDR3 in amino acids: CASSVWISLISYTF. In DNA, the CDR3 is TGTGCCAGCAGTGTATGGATTAGTCTCATTAGCTACACCTTC.

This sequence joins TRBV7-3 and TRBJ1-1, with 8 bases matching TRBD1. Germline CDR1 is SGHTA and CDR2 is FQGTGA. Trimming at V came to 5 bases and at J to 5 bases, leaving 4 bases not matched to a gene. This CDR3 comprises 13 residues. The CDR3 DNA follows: TGTGCCAGCAGCCGGACAGGGATAACTGAAGCTTTCTTT. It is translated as CASSRTGITEAFF.

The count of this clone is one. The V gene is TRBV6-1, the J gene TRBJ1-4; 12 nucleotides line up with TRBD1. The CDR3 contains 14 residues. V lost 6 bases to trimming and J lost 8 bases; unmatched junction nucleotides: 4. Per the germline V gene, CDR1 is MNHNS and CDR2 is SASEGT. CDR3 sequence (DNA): TGTGCCAGCAGAACGGGACAGGGGGCCGAAAAACTGTTTTTT. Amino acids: CASRTGQGAEKLFF.

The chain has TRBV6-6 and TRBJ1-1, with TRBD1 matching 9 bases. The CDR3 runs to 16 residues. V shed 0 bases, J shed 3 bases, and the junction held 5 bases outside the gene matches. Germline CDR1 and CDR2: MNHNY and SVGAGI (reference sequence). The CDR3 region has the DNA TGTGCCAGCAGTTACTCAGTCTGGACAGGGGACACTGAAGCTTTCTTT. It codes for CASSYSVWTGDTEAFF.

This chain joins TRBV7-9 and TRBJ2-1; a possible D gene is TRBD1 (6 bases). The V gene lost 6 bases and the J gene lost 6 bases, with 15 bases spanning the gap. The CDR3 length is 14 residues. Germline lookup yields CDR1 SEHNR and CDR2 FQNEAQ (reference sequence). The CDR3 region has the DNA TGTGCCAGCAGTCCCGGACAGTCGGTCAATGAGCAGTTCTTC. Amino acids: CASSPGQSVNEQFF. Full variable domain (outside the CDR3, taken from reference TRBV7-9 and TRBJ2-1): DTGVSQNPRHKITKRGQNVTFRCDPISEHNRLYWYRQTLGQGPEFLTYFQNEAQLEKSRLLSDRFSAERPKGSFSTLEIQRTEQGDSAMYLCASSPGQSVNEQFFGPGTRLTVL.

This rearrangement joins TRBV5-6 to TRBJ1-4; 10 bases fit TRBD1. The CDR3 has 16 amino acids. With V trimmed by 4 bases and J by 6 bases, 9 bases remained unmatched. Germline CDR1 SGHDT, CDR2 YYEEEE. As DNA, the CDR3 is TGTGCCAGCAGCCCCAGCCCGACAGGGGGCCATGAAAAACTGTTTTTT. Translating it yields CASSPSPTGGHEKLFF.

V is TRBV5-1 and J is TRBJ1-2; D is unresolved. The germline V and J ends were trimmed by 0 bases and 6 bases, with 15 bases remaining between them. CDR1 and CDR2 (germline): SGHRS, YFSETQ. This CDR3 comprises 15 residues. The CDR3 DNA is TGCGCCAGCAGCTTGGCCGGGCCCAGAACGGATGGCTACACCTTC. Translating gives CASSLAGPRTDGYTF.

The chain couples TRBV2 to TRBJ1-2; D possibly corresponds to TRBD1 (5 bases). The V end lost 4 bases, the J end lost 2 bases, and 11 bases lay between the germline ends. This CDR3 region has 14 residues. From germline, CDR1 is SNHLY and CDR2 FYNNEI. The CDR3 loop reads CASSADSTNYGYTF. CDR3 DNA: TGTGCCAGCAGTGCCGACAGCACCAACTATGGCTACACCTTC. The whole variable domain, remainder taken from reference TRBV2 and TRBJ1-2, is EPEVTQTPSHQVTQMGQEVILRCVPISNHLYFYWYRQILGQKVEFLVSFYNNEISEKSEIFDDQFSVERPDGSNFTLKIRSTKLEDSAMYFCASSADSTNYGYTFGSGTRLTVV.

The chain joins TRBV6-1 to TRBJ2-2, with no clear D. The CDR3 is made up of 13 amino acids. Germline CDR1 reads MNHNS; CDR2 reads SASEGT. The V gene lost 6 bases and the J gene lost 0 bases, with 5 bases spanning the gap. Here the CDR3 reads CASSVPNTGELFF. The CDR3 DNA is TGTGCCAGCAGCGTCCCGAACACCGGGGAGCTGTTTTTT.

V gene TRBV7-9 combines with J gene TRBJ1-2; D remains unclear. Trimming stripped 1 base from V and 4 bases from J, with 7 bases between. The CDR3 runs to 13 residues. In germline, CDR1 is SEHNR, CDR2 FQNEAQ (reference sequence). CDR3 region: CASSLGLLYGYTF. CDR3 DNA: TGTGCCAGCAGCTTAGGACTCCTCTATGGCTACACCTTC.

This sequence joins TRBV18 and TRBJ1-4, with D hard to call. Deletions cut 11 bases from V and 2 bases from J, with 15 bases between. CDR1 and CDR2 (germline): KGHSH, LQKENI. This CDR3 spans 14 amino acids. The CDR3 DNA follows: TGTGCCTCATCCGAGGGAGGCACTAATGAAAAACTGTTTTTT. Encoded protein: CASSEGGTNEKLFF.

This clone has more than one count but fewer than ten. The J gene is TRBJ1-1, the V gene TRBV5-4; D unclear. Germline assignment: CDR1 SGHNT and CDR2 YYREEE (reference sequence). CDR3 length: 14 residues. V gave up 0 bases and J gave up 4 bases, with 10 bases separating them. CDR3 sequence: CASSLDTGSTEAFF. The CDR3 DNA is TGTGCCAGCAGCTTGGACACTGGGAGCACTGAAGCTTTCTTT.

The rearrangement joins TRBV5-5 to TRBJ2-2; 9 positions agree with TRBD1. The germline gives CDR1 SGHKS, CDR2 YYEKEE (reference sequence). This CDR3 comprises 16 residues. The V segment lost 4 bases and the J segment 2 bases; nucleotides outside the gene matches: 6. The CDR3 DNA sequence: TGTGCCAGCAGCCCTCTACAGGGGGCAAACACCGGGGAGCTGTTTTTT. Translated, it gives CASSPLQGANTGELFF.

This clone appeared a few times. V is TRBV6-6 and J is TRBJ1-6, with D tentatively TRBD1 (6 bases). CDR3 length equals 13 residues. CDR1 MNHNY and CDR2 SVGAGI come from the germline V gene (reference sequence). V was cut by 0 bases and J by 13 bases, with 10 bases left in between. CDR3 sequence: CASSYSMGAPLHF. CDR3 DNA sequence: TGTGCCAGCAGTTACTCGATGGGGGCCCCCCTCCACTTT.

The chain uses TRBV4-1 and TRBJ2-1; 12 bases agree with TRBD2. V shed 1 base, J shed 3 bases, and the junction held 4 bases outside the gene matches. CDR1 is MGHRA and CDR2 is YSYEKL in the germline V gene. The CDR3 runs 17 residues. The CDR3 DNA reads TGCGCCAGCAGCCAAGGACGGACTAGCGGGATCTACAATGAGCAGTTCTTC. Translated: CASSQGRTSGIYNEQFF.

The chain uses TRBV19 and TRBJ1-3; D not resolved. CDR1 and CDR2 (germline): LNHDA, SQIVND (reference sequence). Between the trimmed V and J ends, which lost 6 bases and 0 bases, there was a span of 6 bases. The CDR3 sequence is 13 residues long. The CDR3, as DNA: TGTGCCAGTAGACAGCACTCTGGAAACACCATATATTTT. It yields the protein CASRQHSGNTIYF.

The CDR3 nucleotides read TGTGCCAGCAGCTTATCGACGGTGTTTTCGGGGGGCCGTCAGTACTTC. This translates into CASSLSTVFSGGRQYF. This sequence joins TRBV11-2 and TRBJ2-4, with D possibly being TRBD2 (7 bases). The CDR3 loop spans 16 amino acids. From germline, CDR1 is SGHAT and CDR2 FQNNGV. Deletions cut 2 bases from V and 12 bases from J, with 23 bases between.